The source of this T cell receptor beta chain is a study of cytomegalovirus exposure and HLA in healthy donors (dated by TCRdb to about 2017). Regarding the research as a whole: An earlier analysis of roughly 500 of the donors reported about 250 Gb of sequence data and more than 90 million unique TCR beta sequences from 150 million to 200 million T cells. An early release covering roughly 640 HLA-typed donors comprised 300 to 350 gigabases of sequencing data and about 90 million unique TCR sequences. Among the roughly 400 genotyped donors, approximately 77% belonged to the genetic ancestry cluster associated with self-reported Caucasian donors. The study aimed to test whether cataloging public T cell receptors could reveal signatures of past pathogen exposure. Using immunosequencing, the study profiled T cell repertoires from some 670 subjects and related those repertoires to cytomegalovirus serostatus. Besides the first cohort of 500 to 700 subjects, a separate validation cohort made up of 120 different subjects was used. High-throughput TCR immunosequencing, statistical association of individual TCRs with disease status, and machine learning were combined to predict cytomegalovirus infection status. To study patterns of TCR occurrence, a later analysis re-analyzed previously published TCR beta repertoires from 550 to 800 donors and added high-resolution HLA genotyping. Rather than drawing on any new phenotypic data, the later analysis identified candidate immune exposures from TCR beta sequences and the way those sequences occurred across donors. To decide whether each TCR beta V gene segment behaved as functional or pseudogenic, an earlier analysis of 587 of the donors relied on high-throughput TCR beta sequencing. Donor age, sex, ethnicity and CMV serostatus were collected together with the repertoire data. A later genetic analysis used genome-wide SNP genotypes for about 60% of the roughly 700 donors, treating that subset as a discovery cohort. Every discovery cohort repertoire had been produced on one sequencing platform. Class I and class II HLA loci were covered by the typing at four-digit resolution. Typing coverage varied by locus: 629-630 donors for A, B, C, DRB1 and DQB1; roughly 500 for DQA1; approximately 570 for DPA1; about 450 for DPB1. About five DR-DQ haplotypes were treated as single units for association and clustering because of strong linkage in the cohort. Among about 390 genotyped donors of the cohort, an average of around 240,000 unique TCR beta nucleotide sequences were sequenced per donor, roughly 20% of them non-productive. On the study overall, not on this receptor specifically: Cytomegalovirus status was reported to be diagnosed by the classifier with high specificity and sensitivity in both the original and validation cohorts. Correlated functional status among segregating V segments might be attributable to linkage disequilibrium, but an unknown experimental factor could not be ruled out. A further reported finding was that TCR beta sequences accurately predicted the HLA-A and HLA-B alleles for most subjects in the first cohort. In a later analysis, the rate of TCR association differed among HLA loci, with DRB1 alleles having the most associated TCRs and HLA-C alleles having the fewest. In a later analysis, some 17,000 TCR beta sequences were associated with specific HLA alleles at a false discovery rate of 0.05. CMV serostatus was the only immune exposure information available for the cohort. A later genetic analysis reported fewer N-insertions in productive TCRs among donors in an Asian-associated ancestry cluster than the approximately 700-donor mean. Fewer than 20 rarely observed V segments, including chromosome 9 orphons, were excluded from the earlier analysis of several hundred of the donors because counts were too low. The study listed 150 to 200 TCR beta chains as associated with cytomegalovirus. Across donors, most TCR sequences were observed very rarely, whereas some public TCRs were present in many individuals. According to a later analysis, most CMV-associated TCR beta chains appeared to be HLA-restricted, and the HLA associations seemed to be driven largely by CMV exposure. In a later analysis, several top co-occurrence clusters were reported to appear linked to parvovirus B19, influenza, CMV and Epstein-Barr virus. A few of the identified cytomegalovirus-associated TCR beta chains were confirmed in vitro to be specific for cytomegalovirus antigens. The cohort was sequenced for TCR beta chains only, and without alpha or paired-chain data the features that could be detected were limited. A later analysis found that HLA-associated TCR beta chains were more clonally expanded and had lower generation probabilities than equally common non-associated chains. When HLA alleles, especially DR and DQ, strongly co-occurred, attributing TCR associations to individual alleles was difficult. Some IMGT-functional V segments, including TRBV6-2 and TRBV6-3, could not be told apart with the 87-base-pair reads, so those segments were excluded. V-gene and J-gene trimming of TCR beta chains was associated with a missense DCLRE1C variant in a later genetic analysis, and the association was replicated in an independent cohort. A cluster of highly shared sequence variants was judged likely to be a technical artifact of the sequencing pipeline. The authors suggested that the approach could potentially be extended to other disease states and immunological phenotypes. Presence/absence analyses assumed roughly uniform sequencing depth across donors, an assumption that may not hold. Because HLA typing was missing for some donors at each locus, association tests included only the typed subset. In an earlier analysis of under 600 of the donors, most TCR beta V segments were observed in productive rearrangements about 87% or about 30% of the time, broadly matching IMGT annotations.

With regard to this clone: This clone's antigen is unknown. No much larger clone is present one base from it, and per-base qualities are unavailable.

Library method: the immunoSEQ multiplex PCR assay. For the multiplex PCR, a mixture combining 60 forward primers for TCR Vbeta segments and 13 reverse primers for TCR Jbeta segments was used. The CDR3 region of rearranged TCR beta genes was amplified from genomic DNA with a multiplex PCR assay. On the Illumina HiSeq System, the amplified TCR beta libraries were sequenced as 87-base-pair reads. Per the source publication's procedure: In a later analysis, roughly 80 million unique TCR beta chains were counted across the roughly 670 repertoires, and approximately 11 million of these chains were shared by at least two donors. Raw reads were error-corrected and collapsed into unique sequences by a nearest-neighbor algorithm in which closely related sequences were merged to remove PCR and sequencing errors. To assign V, D and J gene segments, CDR3 sequences were aligned to IMGT reference sequences. For a sequence to be retained, at least a six-nucleotide match to both a V gene segment and a J gene segment was required. Rearrangements were called productive when the CDR3 lacked stop codons and stayed in frame with V and J; all others were non-productive. Following IMGT convention, CDR3 was defined as the stretch from the second conserved V-encoded cysteine to the conserved J-encoded phenylalanine. Sequences without an unambiguous match to a single V gene segment were excluded from the earlier analysis of about 600 of the donors. In an earlier analysis of several hundred of the donors, V segments were called functional above 56.7% productive rearrangements and were called segregating when the between-donor standard deviation exceeded 5%. A statistical classification framework was built for diagnosing cytomegalovirus status from the catalog of TCR beta chain sequences. In a later analysis, V and J genes were assigned by comparing TCR nucleotide sequences against IMGT/GENE-DB human TR gene sequences. A later analysis assigned CDR3 sequences and most-parsimonious VDJ recombination scenarios with the TCRdist pipeline. In a later analysis, every TCR beta chain was defined by the combination of its CDR3 amino acid sequence and its V-gene family, and reads without a unique V-gene family were dropped. A later analysis removed 592 highly shared, low-generation-probability nucleotide sequences to deal with suspected cross-contamination and a sequencing artifact. A later analysis calculated a clonal expansion index for each public chain from normalized within-repertoire ranks of inferred template counts. A later analysis computed generation probabilities with a VDJ recombination model fitted to out-of-frame rearrangements, and checked the results against IGoR. In a later analysis, hypergeometric tests were used to score TCR-TCR, TCR-HLA and TCR-CMV co-occurrence, with a repertoire-size bias correction applied to TCR pairs. In a later analysis, false discovery rates were estimated by permuting HLA or CMV assignments 20 times. A later analysis grouped co-occurring TCRs with DBSCAN, adding TCRdist sequence similarity when clustering within HLA-allele-positive subsets. For co-occurrence clustering, repertoires with fewer than 30,000 or more than 120,000 public chains were excluded, along with a handful of repertoires with anomalous nucleotide sharing. The table was pulled from immuneACCESS by TCRdb, which kept in-frame rearrangements only. Such tables lose some clones; where checked, under half of the loss comes from unresolved V genes, and the rest has no known cause. The V and J calls and clone size are taken from that table; D and trimming were inferred from the DNA. Present in this sample are roughly 200,000 clones, 85% to 90% of which were seen just once. 0.95% to 1.1% of the sample belongs to the ten largest clones.

Here V drops 2 bases and J drops 6 bases, and the junction holds 6 bases not matched to any gene. Per the germline V gene, SGHVS is the CDR1 and FNYEAQ is the CDR2. From cysteine to phenylalanine, the CDR3 is 16 amino acids long. Left in the record is the CDR3 DNA by itself, 48 bases read in frame from the first base. In total, approximately 690 healthy bone marrow donors made up the cohort. At the time of sampling, all cohort members were nominally healthy, though unrecorded immune exposures were likely present. The donor tested CMV seronegative, placing the donor among the 300 to 450 seronegative members of the cohort. Every donor gave a peripheral blood sample, and the peripheral blood mononuclear cells from that sample were used for TCR beta sequencing. Genomic DNA extraction from the blood cell samples was performed with the Qiagen DNeasy Blood Extraction Kit.

The sequence was collected from a woman between 18 and 29 years old in good health and CMV-seronegative. The sequence is built from TRBV7-6 and TRBJ2-3; 12 junctional bases match TRBD2. Input material: PBMCs. The nucleotides are TGTGCCAGCAGCTTAACACTAGCGGGAGGAGGGGATACGCAGTATTTT. This sequence encodes CASSLTLAGGGDTQYF.